This T cell receptor beta chain originates from a study of cytotoxic CD8 clonotypes in ibrutinib-treated CLL. At the level of the study: Median treatment time before response sampling was 12 months, range 6 to 36. On average, over 80,000 productive rearrangements and some 240,000 productive templates per sample. Whole-study results and caveats: Ibrutinib response saw clonality rise, and progression saw it return toward baseline.

Worth noting for this clone: The antigen remains undetermined.

Profiling relied on immunoSEQ multiplex PCR, and the TCRdb table lists in-frame clones only, not all of them. The sample records roughly 150,000 clones, approximately 80% being singletons. The V gene end was trimmed by 9 bases and the J gene end by 8 bases; junction bases not matched to a gene: 5. Germline values: CDR1 MNHEY, CDR2 SMNVEV (reference sequence). The CDR3 consists of 11 residues. This rearrangement joins TRBV27 to TRBJ1-2, with 8 bases lining up with TRBD1. The source is a human donor with chronic lymphocytic leukemia. Sequences were derived from PBMCs, sampled after 24 months of ibrutinib treatment. DNA of the CDR3: TGTGCCAGTTCCAGGGGGCTCGGCTACACCTTC. Translation gives CASSRGLGYTF.